This T cell receptor (beta chain) was captured by sequencing in a study of T cells of healthy individuals. V was trimmed by 1 base and J by 0 bases, leaving 9 bases between them. The CDR3 has 15 amino acids. The germline V gene has CDR1 MNHNS and CDR2 SASEGT. This clonotype came up a few times. TCRdb recomputed calls from the 5' RACE reads with MiXCR, one row per CDR3 protein. The data hold 90,000 to 100,000 distinct CDR3 sequences, with around 17% observed a single time. The rearrangement links TRBV6-1 to TRBJ1-2; no clear D. The sequence was obtained from a human donor in good health. The CDR3 region has the DNA TGTGCCAGCAGTGAAGTGGTGGGGTCTAACTATGGCTACACCTTC. This encodes CASSEVVGSNYGYTF.